The source of this T cell receptor beta chain is a study of blood T cell repertoires in COVID-19. TCRdb's copy holds only in-frame clones and misses some; the assay was immunoSEQ multiplex PCR. The sample contains around 480,000 clones, about nine tenths of which appear only once. Two negative PCRs, clearance, or symptom resolution had been documented for recovered Cohort 3 donors. CDR3 length equals 16 residues. Trimming removed 4 bases at V and 2 bases at J, with 18 bases between. Germline V gene data show CDR1 as LGHNA and CDR2 as YNFKEQ. This chain links TRBV4-2 with TRBJ2-7; possibly TRBD2 for D (6 bases). The receptor's source is a woman younger than 30 who had recovered from COVID-19. Sequencing was done on a sample of PBMCs or T cells enriched from blood (not recorded which). The CDR3 coding sequence is TGTGCCAGCAGCCCACGGGGGACCCGCGGGACCTACGAGCAGTACTTC. This sequence encodes CASSPRGTRGTYEQYF.